This T cell receptor (beta chain) was obtained from a study of T cell changes during pregnancy in multiple sclerosis. The CDR3 loop spans 18 amino acids. CDR1 and CDR2 (germline): MDHEN, SYDVKM. V lost 1 base to trimming and J lost 0 bases, with 15 bases between them. Data came from immunoSEQ multiplex PCR; TCRdb stores just in-frame clones and leaves some out. Among under 30,000 clones, approximately 94% were seen once, and the ten largest hold 0.43%. The V and J genes are TRBV28 and TRBJ2-2, with a tentative D call TRBD1 (5 bases). Sequenced here: CD4+ T cells from peripheral blood mononuclear cells, sampled after pregnancy. This TCR was sampled from a female donor with multiple sclerosis, enrolled in a pregnancy study. The CDR3 region has the DNA TGTGCCAGCAGTTTATCTCAGGGCCGGACGGCGAACACCGGGGAGCTGTTTTTT. Translated, it gives CASSLSQGRTANTGELFF.